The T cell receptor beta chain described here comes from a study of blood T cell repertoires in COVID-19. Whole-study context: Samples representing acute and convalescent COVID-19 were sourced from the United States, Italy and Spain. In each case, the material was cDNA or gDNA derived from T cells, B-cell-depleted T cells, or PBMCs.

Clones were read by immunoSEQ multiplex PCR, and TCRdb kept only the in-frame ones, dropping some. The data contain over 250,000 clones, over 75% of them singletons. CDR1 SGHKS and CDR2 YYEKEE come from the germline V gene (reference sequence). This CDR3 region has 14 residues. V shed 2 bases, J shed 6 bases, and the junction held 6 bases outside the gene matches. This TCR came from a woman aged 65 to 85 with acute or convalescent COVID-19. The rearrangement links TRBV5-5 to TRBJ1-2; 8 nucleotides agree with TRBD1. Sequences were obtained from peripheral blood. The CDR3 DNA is TGTGCCAGCAGCTTACAGACAGGGGTAAATGGCTACACCTTC. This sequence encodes CASSLQTGVNGYTF.